This T cell receptor (beta chain) was identified during a study of long-term antiretroviral therapy in people with HIV. Overall study results and limits: The repertoire was dominated at all time points by clones expanded before ART.

With survey level as its setting, the immunoSEQ assay was v3.0. The assay was immunoSEQ multiplex PCR, and TCRdb's table has in-frame clones only and misses some. The sample consists of around 29,000 clones, around 93% of them appearing once. The CDR3 spans 14 residues. Germline V gene lookup returns CDR1 ENHRY and CDR2 SYGVKD. Between the trimmed V and J ends, which lost 2 bases and 1 base, there was a span of 8 bases. In this sample, this clone is large. The antigen is not known. Every specimen held between 1-10 million cryopreserved PBMC. These were thawed and washed before DNA extraction. The chain links TRBV10-3 to TRBJ1-2; D not resolved. Sample: unsorted PBMCs, taken 5.3 years after starting antiretroviral therapy. This clonotype was obtained from a man aged 50 to 59 with HIV. The CDR3 DNA follows: TGTGCCATCAGTGAGGCTCCGAATAACTATGGCTACACCTTC. This translates into CAISEAPNNYGYTF.